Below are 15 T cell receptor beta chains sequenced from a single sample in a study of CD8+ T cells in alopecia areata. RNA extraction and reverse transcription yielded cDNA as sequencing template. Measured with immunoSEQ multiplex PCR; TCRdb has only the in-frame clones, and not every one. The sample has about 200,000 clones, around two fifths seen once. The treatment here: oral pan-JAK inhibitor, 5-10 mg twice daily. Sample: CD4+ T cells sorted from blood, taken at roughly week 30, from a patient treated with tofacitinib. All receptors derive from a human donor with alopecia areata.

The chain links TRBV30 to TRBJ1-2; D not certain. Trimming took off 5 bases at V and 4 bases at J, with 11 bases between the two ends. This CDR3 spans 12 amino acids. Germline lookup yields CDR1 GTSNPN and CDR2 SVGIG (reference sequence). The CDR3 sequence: CAWHTNSYGYTF. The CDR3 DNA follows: TGTGCCTGGCATACAAACTCCTATGGCTACACCTTC.

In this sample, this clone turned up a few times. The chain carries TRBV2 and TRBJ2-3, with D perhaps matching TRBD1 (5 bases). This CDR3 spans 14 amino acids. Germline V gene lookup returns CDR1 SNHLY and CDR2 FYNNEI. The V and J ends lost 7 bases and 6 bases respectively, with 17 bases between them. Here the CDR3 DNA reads TGTGCCAGCACCGACAGTTACTCTAAGGATACGCAGTATTTT. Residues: CASTDSYSKDTQYF. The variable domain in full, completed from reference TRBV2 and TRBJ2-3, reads EPEVTQTPSHQVTQMGQEVILRCVPISNHLYFYWYRQILGQKVEFLVSFYNNEISEKSEIFDDQFSVERPDGSNFTLKIRSTKLEDSAMYFCASTDSYSKDTQYFGPGTRLTVL.

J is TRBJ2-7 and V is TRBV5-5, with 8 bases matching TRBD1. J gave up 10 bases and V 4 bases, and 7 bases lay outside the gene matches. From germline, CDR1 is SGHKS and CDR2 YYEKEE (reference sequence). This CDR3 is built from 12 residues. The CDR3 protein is CASSQMDRDQYF. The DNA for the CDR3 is TGTGCCAGCAGCCAAATGGACAGGGACCAGTACTTC.

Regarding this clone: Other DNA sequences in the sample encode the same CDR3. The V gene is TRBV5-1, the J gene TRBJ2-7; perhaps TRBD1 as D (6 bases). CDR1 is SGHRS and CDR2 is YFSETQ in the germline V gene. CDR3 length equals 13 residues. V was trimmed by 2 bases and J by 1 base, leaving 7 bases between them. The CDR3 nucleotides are TGCGCCAGCAGCTTAGGACAGTCCTACGAGCAGTACTTC. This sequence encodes CASSLGQSYEQYF.

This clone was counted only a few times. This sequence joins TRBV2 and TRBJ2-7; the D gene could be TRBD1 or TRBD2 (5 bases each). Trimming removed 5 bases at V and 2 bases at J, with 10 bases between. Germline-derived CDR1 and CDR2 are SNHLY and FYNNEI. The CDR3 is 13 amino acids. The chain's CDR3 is CASSWDATYEQYF. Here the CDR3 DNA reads TGTGCCAGCAGTTGGGACGCAACCTACGAGCAGTACTTC.

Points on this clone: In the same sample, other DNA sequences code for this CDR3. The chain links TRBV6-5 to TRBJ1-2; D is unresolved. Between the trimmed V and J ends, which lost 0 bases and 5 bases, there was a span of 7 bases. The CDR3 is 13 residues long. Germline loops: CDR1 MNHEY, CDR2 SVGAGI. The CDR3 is CASSYSLRYGYTF. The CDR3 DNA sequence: TGTGCCAGCAGTTACTCTCTCCGGTATGGCTACACCTTC.

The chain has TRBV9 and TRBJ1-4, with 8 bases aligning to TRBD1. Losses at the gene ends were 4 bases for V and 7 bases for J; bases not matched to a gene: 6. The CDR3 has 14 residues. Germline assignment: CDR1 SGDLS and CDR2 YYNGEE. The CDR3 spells CASSPRTGTEKLFF. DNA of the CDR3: TGTGCCAGCAGCCCCCGGACAGGGACTGAAAAACTGTTTTTT.

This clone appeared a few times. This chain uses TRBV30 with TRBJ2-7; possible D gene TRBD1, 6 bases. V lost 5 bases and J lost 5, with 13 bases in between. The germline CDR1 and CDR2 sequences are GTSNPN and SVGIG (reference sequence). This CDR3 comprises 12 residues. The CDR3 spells CAWGQTPHEQYF. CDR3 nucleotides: TGTGCCTGGGGACAGACCCCCCACGAGCAGTACTTC.

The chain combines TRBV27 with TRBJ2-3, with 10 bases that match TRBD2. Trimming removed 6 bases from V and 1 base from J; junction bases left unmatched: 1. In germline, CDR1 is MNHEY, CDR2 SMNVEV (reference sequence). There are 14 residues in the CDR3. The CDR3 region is CASRGTSGTDTQYF. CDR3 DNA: TGTGCCAGCAGAGGGACTAGCGGCACAGATACGCAGTATTTT.

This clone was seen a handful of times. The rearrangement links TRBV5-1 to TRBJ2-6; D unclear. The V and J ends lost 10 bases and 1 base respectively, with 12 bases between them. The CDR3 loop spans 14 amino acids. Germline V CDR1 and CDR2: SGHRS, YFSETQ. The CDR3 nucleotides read TGCGCCTCCAGTCCCAGATCTGGGGCCAACGTCCTGACTTTC. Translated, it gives CASSPRSGANVLTF.

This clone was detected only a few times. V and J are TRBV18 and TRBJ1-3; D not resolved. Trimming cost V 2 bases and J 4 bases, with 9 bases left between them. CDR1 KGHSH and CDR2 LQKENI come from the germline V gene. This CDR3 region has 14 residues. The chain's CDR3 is CASSPTPSGNTIYF. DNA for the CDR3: TGTGCCAGCTCACCAACACCCTCAGGAAACACCATATATTTT.

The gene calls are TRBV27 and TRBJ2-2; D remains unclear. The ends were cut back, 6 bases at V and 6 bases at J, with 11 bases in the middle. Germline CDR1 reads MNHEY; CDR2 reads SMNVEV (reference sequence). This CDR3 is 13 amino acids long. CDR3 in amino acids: CASRPNRPGELFF. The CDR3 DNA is TGTGCCAGCAGACCAAATCGTCCCGGGGAGCTGTTTTTT.

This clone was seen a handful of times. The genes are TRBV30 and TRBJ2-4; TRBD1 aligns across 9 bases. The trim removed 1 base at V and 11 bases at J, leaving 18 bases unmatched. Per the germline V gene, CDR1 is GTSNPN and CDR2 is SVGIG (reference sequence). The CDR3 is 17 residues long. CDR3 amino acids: CAWSAKGGTGGGLVQYF. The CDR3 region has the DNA TGTGCCTGGAGTGCGAAAGGTGGTACAGGGGGCGGATTGGTTCAGTACTTC.

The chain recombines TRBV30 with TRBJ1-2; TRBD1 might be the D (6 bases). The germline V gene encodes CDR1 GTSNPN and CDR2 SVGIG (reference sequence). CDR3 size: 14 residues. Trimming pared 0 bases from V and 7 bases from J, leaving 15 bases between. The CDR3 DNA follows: TGTGCCTGGAGTGTGGCAGGGGCCCGTACTGGCTACACCTTC. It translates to CAWSVAGARTGYTF.

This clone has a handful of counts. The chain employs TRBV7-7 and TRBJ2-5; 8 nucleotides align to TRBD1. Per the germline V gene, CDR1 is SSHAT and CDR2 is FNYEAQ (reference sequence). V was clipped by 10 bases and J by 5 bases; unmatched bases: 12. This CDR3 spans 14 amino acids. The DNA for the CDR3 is TGTGCCAAACAGGACAGGGACAGAAGGGAGACCCAGTACTTC. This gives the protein CAKQDRDRRETQYF. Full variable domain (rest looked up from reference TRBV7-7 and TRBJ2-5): GAGVSQSPRYKVTKRGQDVTLRCDPISSHATLYWYQQALGQGPEFLTYFNYEAQPDKSGLPSDRFSAERPEGSISTLTIQRTEQRDSAMYRCAKQDRDRRETQYFGPGTRLLVL.